This T cell receptor (beta chain) was recorded in a study of T cell responses to AZD1222 COVID-19 vaccine. Study-level background: Pooling was applied to second doses at about 4 or about 12 weeks. The study's findings and limits: Spike was spanned by vaccine-associated CD4 TCRs, with dominance at 160-218 and 743-854. Donors were largely white British and mainly female; clonal diversity was possibly underestimated.

Sequenced by immunoSEQ multiplex PCR; TCRdb stores in-frame clones only, minus some. The table has 95,000 to 150,000 clones, approximately 90% seen once. With regard to this clone: What it recognizes is unknown.

This CDR3 spans 13 amino acids. Trimming pared 6 bases from V and 0 bases from J, leaving 8 bases between. Per the germline V gene, CDR1 is SEHNR and CDR2 is FQNEAQ (reference sequence). This TCR was recovered from an adult in good health. The source was peripheral blood, collected on day 0 of AZD1222 vaccination. The chain combines TRBV7-9 with TRBJ1-2; perhaps TRBD1 as D (5 bases). The CDR3 coding sequence is TGTGCCAGCAGGGGGGGAGCTAACTATGGCTACACCTTC. Translating it yields CASRGGANYGYTF.